This T cell receptor (beta chain) was identified during a study of regulatory T cells in long-lasting Graves disease. Looking at the study overall: Persistent Graves' disease required over 5 years of antithyroid drugs and positive TSH receptor antibodies.

Trimming took 0 bases from V and 9 from J, leaving 7 bases between them. This CDR3 contains 13 residues. Germline V lookup: CDR1 SGHRS, CDR2 YFSETQ. Arm-PCR of CDR3 regions with iRepertoire HTBI primers generated TCR beta libraries. Original processing methods: Across all samples, about 62 TRBV segments and 14 TRBJ segments were identified. TCRdb re-called the multiplex PCR reads through MiXCR, storing one row per CDR3 protein. These V and J calls derive from TCRdb rather than the authors' analysis. This table holds 600,000 to 850,000 distinct CDR3 sequences, approximately 29% found once. This clonotype was recorded a few times. Time point described: persistent/refractory GD, antithyroid drugs over 5 years with positive TRAb. Making the TCR library involved RNA that had been extracted from PBMCs.

This sequence joins TRBV5-1 and TRBJ1-6; a possible D gene is TRBD1 (5 bases). The starting material was peripheral blood mononuclear cells (PBMCs), obtained when the disease was refractory, from a patient treated with antithyroid drugs. The origin of this receptor is a female donor with Graves disease. The CDR3 is CASSLAGTSPLHF. CDR3 DNA: TGCGCCAGCAGCTTGGCAGGGACTTCACCCCTCCACTTT.